This is a list of T cell receptor beta chains from one sample in a study of T cells in Graves' hyperthyroidism and ophthalmopathy. TCRdb reprocessed the multiplex PCR reads via MiXCR and lists one record per CDR3 protein. Of 380,000 or so distinct CDR3 sequences listed, roughly 14% are singletons. Sequenced sample: blood. These receptors came from a man aged 25-40 years with Graves' hyperthyroidism that later progressed to Graves' ophthalmopathy. Each CDR3 is given with its conserved first and last residue. A D gene is named only where the DNA matches it firmly. The listing skips clone size in some rows; elsewhere it reads once, few, many or a size class.

j_gene,d_gene,len,v_gene,abundance,CDR3aa,CDR3nt
TRBJ1-4,.,15,TRBV29-1,.,CSVESPRQANEKLFF,TGCAGCGTTGAGTCACCGAGACAGGCTAATGAAAAACTGTTTTTT
TRBJ1-4,.,14,TRBV4-1,many,CASSQHRQNEKLFF,TGCGCCAGCAGCCAACACAGACAAAATGAAAAACTGTTTTTT
TRBJ1-6,TRBD1,16,TRBV11-2,.,CASSQRTGIYNSPLHF,TGTGCCAGCAGCCAACGGACAGGCATCTATAATTCACCCCTCCACTTT
TRBJ2-2,.,14,TRBV20-1,many,CSARPNLNTGELFF,TGCAGTGCCCGCCCCAACCTGAACACCGGGGAGCTGTTTTTT
TRBJ2-2,.,13,TRBV12-3/TRBV12-4,.,CASRPTRTGELFF,TGTGCCAGCAGGCCTACAAGAACCGGGGAGCTGTTTTTT
TRBJ2-1,.,14,TRBV4-2,.,CASSQRQDYNEQFF,TGTGCCAGCAGCCAACGACAAGACTACAATGAGCAGTTCTTC
TRBJ1-6,.,18,TRBV4-1,.,CASSRRRTEEVTNSPLHF,TGCGCCAGCAGCCGCCGACGGACAGAAGAAGTCACTAATTCACCCCTCCACTTT
TRBJ1-4,.,14,TRBV11-2,many,CASSLDLTERKLFF,TGTGCCAGCAGCTTAGATCTAACCGAGAGGAAACTGTTTTTT
TRBJ1-1,.,13,TRBV4-1,.,CASRVQGNTEAFF,TGCGCCAGCAGAGTCCAGGGGAACACTGAAGCTTTCTTT
TRBJ2-7,.,12,TRBV2,many,CASSDWGYEQYF,TGTGCCAGCAGTGATTGGGGGTACGAGCAGTACTTC
TRBJ1-5,.,14,TRBV19,few,CASRGQGTYQPQHF,TGTGCCAGTAGGGGTCAGGGGACCTATCAGCCCCAGCATTTT
TRBJ2-1,.,17,TRBV4-1,.,CASSQSWRGPSYNEQFF,TGCGCCAGCAGCCAATCCTGGCGGGGGCCCTCCTACAATGAGCAGTTCTTC
TRBJ1-2,.,13,TRBV5-7,.,CASSVTRRSGYTF,TGTGCCAGCAGCGTGACAAGGAGATCGGGCTACACCTTC
TRBJ2-7,TRBD1,15,TRBV7-8,many,CASSLGGQGTYEQYF,TGTGCCAGCAGCTTAGGAGGACAGGGCACCTACGAGCAGTACTTC
TRBJ1-2,TRBD1,15,TRBV20-1,.,CSARIPTGASYGYTF,TGCAGTGCTCGAATACCAACAGGGGCCTCCTATGGCTACACCTTC
TRBJ1-4,.,11,TRBV29-1,many,CSVLGGEKLFF,TGCAGCGTCCTCGGCGGTGAAAAACTGTTTTTT
TRBJ2-5,.,14,TRBV7-9,many,CASSLAAGGETQYF,TGTGCCAGCAGCTTAGCGGCGGGCGGGGAGACCCAGTACTTC
TRBJ1-1,TRBD1,13,TRBV7-9,many,CASSPTDRAEAFF,TGTGCCAGCAGCCCCACCGACAGGGCTGAAGCTTTCTTT
TRBJ2-1,TRBD2,15,TRBV20-1,few,CSARAGGTRYNEQFF,TGCAGTGCTAGAGCGGGGGGGACACGCTACAATGAGCAGTTCTTC
TRBJ2-3,.,17,TRBV6-1,.,CASRGVGGGEVPDTQYF,TGTGCCAGCAGGGGGGTGGGAGGGGGAGAGGTCCCAGATACGCAGTATTTT
TRBJ1-5,TRBD1,15,TRBV4-1,.,CASSQQGTGDQPQHF,TGCGCCAGCAGCCAGCAGGGGACAGGGGATCAGCCCCAGCATTTT
TRBJ2-7,.,13,TRBV5-1,.,CASSKGLTYEQYF,TGCGCCAGCAGCAAGGGGCTGACCTACGAGCAGTACTTC
TRBJ1-3,.,15,TRBV7-9,.,CASSLGPESGNTIYF,TGTGCCAGCAGCTTAGGGCCGGAGTCTGGAAACACCATATATTTT
TRBJ1-2,.,12,TRBV6-2/TRBV6-3,.,CASSMAGNGYTF,TGTGCCAGCAGTATGGCAGGGAATGGCTACACCTTC
TRBJ1-1,.,14,TRBV19,few,CASSVPGRNTEAFF,TGTGCCAGTAGTGTCCCCGGACGGAACACTGAAGCTTTCTTT
TRBJ2-2,TRBD2,19,TRBV24-1,few,CATSDLGTSGGIGTGELFF,TGTGCCACCAGTGATTTGGGGACTAGCGGGGGCATTGGCACCGGGGAGCTGTTTTTT
TRBJ2-5,.,14,TRBV9,few,CASSVRQVQETQYF,TGTGCCAGCAGCGTACGTCAGGTTCAAGAGACCCAGTACTTC
TRBJ2-7,.,14,TRBV6-1,many,CASSPGGGAGEQYF,TGTGCCAGCAGCCCCGGAGGGGGTGCTGGGGAGCAGTACTTC
TRBJ1-4,TRBD1,15,TRBV4-1,many,CASSQVVTGGGKLFF,TGCGCCAGCAGCCAAGTAGTGACAGGGGGCGGAAAACTGTTTTTT
TRBJ1-2,.,11,TRBV12-3/TRBV12-4,many,CASSEYYGYTF,TGTGCCAGCAGCGAGTACTATGGCTACACCTTC
TRBJ2-4,.,13,TRBV11-3,.,CASGPRAKNIQYF,TGTGCCAGCGGGCCCCGAGCCAAAAACATTCAGTACTTC
TRBJ1-1,.,12,TRBV28,many,CASSPENTEAFF,TGTGCCAGCAGTCCCGAGAACACTGAAGCTTTCTTT
TRBJ1-5,.,16,TRBV11-2,many,CASSLVAGYSNQPQHF,TGTGCCAGCAGCTTAGTGGCAGGCTATAGCAATCAGCCCCAGCATTTT
TRBJ1-4,TRBD1,20,TRBV6-5,many,CASSYLLPGTGGPWGEKLFF,TGTGCCAGCAGTTACCTTCTGCCAGGGACAGGGGGGCCATGGGGCGAAAAACTGTTTTTT
TRBJ1-2,TRBD1,13,TRBV2,many,CASSSDRAYGYTF,TGTGCCAGCAGCAGCGACAGGGCGTATGGCTACACCTTC
TRBJ2-5,.,14,TRBV10-3,many,CAIKDPSDVETQYF,TGTGCCATCAAGGATCCTAGCGATGTCGAGACCCAGTACTTC
TRBJ2-7,.,11,TRBV5-1,.,CASSAGYEQYF,TGCGCCAGCAGCGCCGGATACGAGCAGTACTTC
TRBJ1-1,.,12,TRBV20-1,many,CSATDRLTEAFF,TGCAGTGCTACAGACAGACTCACTGAAGCTTTCTTT
TRBJ1-2,.,15,TRBV15,.,CATSREAASYDGYTF,TGTGCCACCAGCAGAGAGGCCGCTTCATACGATGGCTACACCTTC
TRBJ1-4,.,16,TRBV6-1,few,CATMDGSPWANEKLFF,TGTGCCACCATGGACGGATCTCCGTGGGCTAATGAAAAACTGTTTTTT
TRBJ1-1,TRBD1,14,TRBV12-3/TRBV12-4,many,CASSPGQGLTEAFF,TGTGCCAGCAGTCCTGGACAGGGGTTGACTGAAGCTTTCTTT
TRBJ1-1,.,12,TRBV10-3,many,CAIKAPNTEAFF,TGTGCCATCAAGGCCCCTAACACTGAAGCTTTCTTT
TRBJ2-5,TRBD2,18,TRBV5-1,.,CASSRGTSGGMYQETQYF,TGCGCCAGCAGCAGAGGGACTAGCGGGGGGATGTACCAAGAGACCCAGTACTTC
TRBJ1-1,.,14,TRBV11-3,many,CASSPPGANTEAFF,TGTGCCAGCAGCCCCCCGGGGGCGAACACTGAAGCTTTCTTT
TRBJ2-3,.,15,TRBV29-1,many,CSVDRSGIYTDTQYF,TGCAGCGTTGATAGGAGCGGAATCTACACAGATACGCAGTATTTT
TRBJ1-1,.,14,TRBV3-1,many,CASSQVVTETEAFF,TGTGCCAGCAGCCAAGTTGTGACGGAGACCGAAGCTTTCTTT
TRBJ2-1,TRBD1,12,TRBV5-1,many,CASARTGAEQFF,TGCGCCAGCGCACGGACAGGGGCTGAGCAGTTCTTC
TRBJ1-5,TRBD1,13,TRBV19,.,CATSRTGNQPQHF,TGTGCCACTTCCCGGACAGGGAACCAGCCCCAGCATTTT
TRBJ1-3,.,16,TRBV2,.,CASTQLLGLSGNTIYF,TGTGCCAGCACCCAATTGTTGGGGCTCTCTGGAAACACCATATATTTT
TRBJ2-7,TRBD1,12,TRBV7-9,many,CASSYTGDMQYF,TGTGCCAGCAGCTATACAGGGGATATGCAGTACTTC
TRBJ2-3,TRBD1,17,TRBV27,.,CASSSLTGAAFTDTQYF,TGTGCCAGCAGTTCTCTGACAGGGGCCGCATTCACAGATACGCAGTATTTT
TRBJ2-1,TRBD2,13,TRBV7-6,many,CASSPRLANEQFF,TGTGCCAGCAGCCCCCGACTAGCCAATGAGCAGTTCTTC
TRBJ2-1,TRBD1,16,TRBV5-1,many,CASSLRQGSSYNEQFF,TGCGCCAGCAGCCTAAGACAGGGGAGCTCCTACAATGAGCAGTTCTTC